The rows below give T cell receptor beta chains drawn from one sample of a study of PD-1 blockade in mismatch repair-deficient tumors. Measured with immunoSEQ multiplex PCR; TCRdb has only the in-frame clones, and not every one. This table holds 100,000 to 150,000 clones, 86% found once. The material sequenced was peripheral blood, taken 44 weeks after starting pembrolizumab. These receptors all come from an adult with mismatch repair-deficient cancer. Each CDR3 is given with its conserved first and last residue. The order of the fields is clone size, CDR3 length, J gene, D gene, V gene, CDR3 DNA, CDR3 protein. The D gene is left open where the match is weak. Not all rows give a size; the values are once, few, many and, for expanded clones, a class.

abundance: NA; len: 15; j_gene: TRBJ1-5; d_gene: TRBD1; v_gene: TRBV4-2; CDR3nt: TGTGCCAGCAGCCAAGTCCTTCAGGGGGCTCAGCCCCAGCATTTT; CDR3aa: CASSQVLQGAQPQHF
abundance: NA; len: 16; j_gene: TRBJ2-7; d_gene: TRBD2; v_gene: TRBV6-1; CDR3nt: TGTGCCAGCAGTGCCCCCGGGAGGGGTGGCGCCTACGAGCAGTACTTC; CDR3aa: CASSAPGRGGAYEQYF
abundance: NA; len: 14; j_gene: TRBJ2-5; d_gene: TRBD1; v_gene: TRBV29-1; CDR3nt: TGCAGCGTAGACAGGGGCCGGCTAGGGGAGACCCAGTACTTC; CDR3aa: CSVDRGRLGETQYF
abundance: NA; len: 15; j_gene: TRBJ2-5; d_gene: NA; v_gene: TRBV7-6; CDR3nt: TGTGCCAGCAGCCATTTTCTTTCGGAGGAAGAGACCCAGTACTTC; CDR3aa: CASSHFLSEEETQYF
abundance: NA; len: 15; j_gene: TRBJ2-3; d_gene: NA; v_gene: TRBV30; CDR3nt: TGTGCCTGGAGTGCCGGGGGAGGTGCCACAGATACGCAGTATTTT; CDR3aa: CAWSAGGGATDTQYF
abundance: NA; len: 12; j_gene: TRBJ2-5; d_gene: NA; v_gene: TRBV19; CDR3nt: TGTGCCAGTAGTATAGACCCCGGGACCCAGTACTTC; CDR3aa: CASSIDPGTQYF
abundance: NA; len: 17; j_gene: TRBJ1-5; d_gene: NA; v_gene: TRBV19; CDR3nt: TGTGCCAGTAGTGGGCAGGGGAAACCTTATAGCAATCAGCCCCAGCATTTT; CDR3aa: CASSGQGKPYSNQPQHF
abundance: NA; len: 13; j_gene: TRBJ1-2; d_gene: NA; v_gene: TRBV6-6; CDR3nt: TGTGCCAGCAATTTAGACAAGGGCTACGGCTACACCTTC; CDR3aa: CASNLDKGYGYTF
abundance: NA; len: 13; j_gene: TRBJ1-2; d_gene: NA; v_gene: TRBV9; CDR3nt: TGTGCCAGCAGCGTAGCTGACAGCCATGGCTACACCTTC; CDR3aa: CASSVADSHGYTF
abundance: NA; len: 17; j_gene: TRBJ1-5; d_gene: TRBD1; v_gene: TRBV5-6; CDR3nt: TGTGCCAGCAGCTTGAGAACTGGGCAGGGGGCTTTCCAGCCCCAGCATTTT; CDR3aa: CASSLRTGQGAFQPQHF
abundance: NA; len: 13; j_gene: TRBJ2-7; d_gene: NA; v_gene: TRBV11-2; CDR3nt: TGTGCCAGCAGCGATACCGGGGAACACGAGCAGTACTTC; CDR3aa: CASSDTGEHEQYF
abundance: once; len: 15; j_gene: TRBJ2-7; d_gene: NA; v_gene: TRBV27; CDR3nt: TGTGCCAGCAGCACGGCGCCGGGCGCTACCTACGAGCAGTACTTC; CDR3aa: CASSTAPGATYEQYF
abundance: NA; len: 15; j_gene: TRBJ1-1; d_gene: TRBD1; v_gene: TRBV5-1; CDR3nt: TGCGCCAGCAGCTACGGACAGGGCGTGCGTACTGAAGCTTTCTTT; CDR3aa: CASSYGQGVRTEAFF
abundance: NA; len: 14; j_gene: TRBJ2-1; d_gene: NA; v_gene: TRBV4-1; CDR3nt: TGCGCCAGCAGCCAAGATAGAGTGGTCGATGAGCAGTTCTTC; CDR3aa: CASSQDRVVDEQFF
abundance: NA; len: 11; j_gene: TRBJ2-2; d_gene: NA; v_gene: TRBV27; CDR3nt: TGTGCCAGCAGTTTCGCCGGGGAGCTGTTTTTT; CDR3aa: CASSFAGELFF
abundance: few; len: 15; j_gene: TRBJ2-7; d_gene: NA; v_gene: TRBV27; CDR3nt: TGTGCCAGCAGTTTGGGAGCGGAGCGCGCCTACGAGCAGTACTTC; CDR3aa: CASSLGAERAYEQYF
abundance: NA; len: 13; j_gene: TRBJ2-7; d_gene: TRBD1; v_gene: TRBV5-4; CDR3nt: TGTGCCAGCAGCCCGGGACAGGGGGACGAGCAGTACTTC; CDR3aa: CASSPGQGDEQYF
abundance: few; len: 15; j_gene: TRBJ2-1; d_gene: TRBD2; v_gene: TRBV14; CDR3nt: TGTGCCAGCAGCCAAGATCTAGCGGCTTACAATGAGCAGTTCTTC; CDR3aa: CASSQDLAAYNEQFF
abundance: NA; len: 12; j_gene: TRBJ2-7; d_gene: NA; v_gene: TRBV19; CDR3nt: TGTGCCACCCGCCCCCTACTTTGCGAGCAGTACTTC; CDR3aa: CATRPLLCEQYF
abundance: NA; len: 16; j_gene: TRBJ2-2; d_gene: TRBD2; v_gene: TRBV7-2; CDR3nt: TGTGCCCTCGCCCCCCTTAGCGGGTCGAACACCGGGGAGCTGTTTTTT; CDR3aa: CALAPLSGSNTGELFF
abundance: NA; len: 15; j_gene: TRBJ2-7; d_gene: NA; v_gene: TRBV11-2; CDR3nt: TGTGCCAGCAGCTTAAACGCAGGGCCACGCGGCGAGCAGTACTTC; CDR3aa: CASSLNAGPRGEQYF
abundance: once; len: 14; j_gene: TRBJ2-1; d_gene: NA; v_gene: TRBV29-1; CDR3nt: TGCAGCGTTGATAAGTACTCGACGGCGGGTGAGCAGTTCTTC; CDR3aa: CSVDKYSTAGEQFF
abundance: NA; len: 17; j_gene: TRBJ2-5; d_gene: TRBD2; v_gene: TRBV4-1; CDR3nt: TGCGCCAGCAGCCAAGAAGGGCTAGCGGGAGGGCGGGAGACCCAGTACTTC; CDR3aa: CASSQEGLAGGRETQYF
abundance: NA; len: 14; j_gene: TRBJ2-7; d_gene: NA; v_gene: TRBV18; CDR3nt: TGTGCCAGCTCACCCCCGGCGGGCTCCTACGAGCAGTACTTC; CDR3aa: CASSPPAGSYEQYF
abundance: NA; len: 13; j_gene: TRBJ1-5; d_gene: NA; v_gene: TRBV4-1; CDR3nt: TGCGCCAGCAGCCTGGGGACCGTCGAACCCCAGCATTTT; CDR3aa: CASSLGTVEPQHF
abundance: few; len: 12; j_gene: TRBJ1-2; d_gene: TRBD1; v_gene: TRBV10-3; CDR3nt: TGTGCCATCAGTAGGACAGGGGGCGACTACACCTTC; CDR3aa: CAISRTGGDYTF
abundance: few; len: 11; j_gene: TRBJ2-7; d_gene: NA; v_gene: TRBV7-9; CDR3nt: TGTGCCAGCAGCCATGCGGGGGAGCAGTACTTC; CDR3aa: CASSHAGEQYF